This T cell receptor beta chain is drawn from a study of glioma-infiltrating T cells. Study-level results: Tissue-blood divergence was below expectation in non-neoplastic patients, above in gliomas. Only very few CDR3 sequences appeared in both tissue and blood.

The iRepertoire nested amplicon-rescue multiplex PCR amplified TCR alpha and beta CDR3s from RNA. Input was 100-400 ng of tissue mRNA or PBMC total RNA. TCRdb re-called the multiplex PCR reads with MiXCR, one entry per CDR3 protein. The data show about 93,000 distinct CDR3 sequences, with around 40% seen just once and more than 30% held by the top ten. Germline V CDR1 and CDR2: SGDLS, YYNGEE. CDR3 length: 15 amino acids. Comments on this clonotype: The antigen remains unidentified. At one of its ends the junction is not consistent with the germline gene, which may arise from a read error.

Sequences were obtained from glioma tissue, nonneoplastic brain tissue, or PBMCs (not recorded which). The chain links TRBV9 to TRBJ1-2; D gene uncertain. The sequence was obtained from a human donor with low-grade glioma or glioblastoma, undergoing nonglioma brain surgery, or in good health (not recorded which). The CDR3 nucleotides are TGTGCCGGCAGCACGGACCCAGCGAGCCCGTATGGCTACACCTTC. Translated: CAGSTDPASPYGYTF.